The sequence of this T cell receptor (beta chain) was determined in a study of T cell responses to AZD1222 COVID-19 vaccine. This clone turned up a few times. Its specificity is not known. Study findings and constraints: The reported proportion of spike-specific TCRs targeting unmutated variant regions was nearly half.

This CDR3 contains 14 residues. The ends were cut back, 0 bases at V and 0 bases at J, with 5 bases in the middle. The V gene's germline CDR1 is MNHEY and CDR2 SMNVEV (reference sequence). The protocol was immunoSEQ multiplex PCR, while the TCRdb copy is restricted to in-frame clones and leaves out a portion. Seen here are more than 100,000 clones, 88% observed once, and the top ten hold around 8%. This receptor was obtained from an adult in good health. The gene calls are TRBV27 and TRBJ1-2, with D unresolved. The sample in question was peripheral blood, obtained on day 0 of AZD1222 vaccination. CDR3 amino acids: CASSLSVSNYGYTF. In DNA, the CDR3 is TGTGCCAGCAGTTTATCGGTCTCTAACTATGGCTACACCTTC.